Below, 32 T cell receptor beta chains from the same sample are listed, as sequenced in a study of T cell changes during pregnancy in multiple sclerosis (dated by TCRdb to between 2018 and 2021). Receptors were amplified or captured by the immunoSEQ multiplex PCR assay. Not all clones reach the TCRdb copy of this immuneACCESS table, which keeps in-frame sequences only. Checked studies attribute under half of the gap to unresolved V genes and leave the rest unexplained. The sample profile shows some 100,000 clones; around nine tenths of them were found once. The ten largest clones take up 1% to 1.5% of the sample. Sequencing was performed on peripheral blood, taken in the second trimester of pregnancy. Source of these receptors: a female donor with multiple sclerosis, enrolled in a pregnancy study.

The chain has TRBV2 and TRBJ2-7; 8 nucleotides line up with TRBD1. Trimming at V came to 6 bases and at J to 6 bases, leaving 13 bases not matched to a gene. The V gene's germline CDR1 is SNHLY and CDR2 FYNNEI. The CDR3 contains 15 residues. This CDR3 is CASSATGVNSVEQYF. CDR3 DNA: TGTGCCAGCAGCGCGACAGGGGTAAATTCGGTCGAGCAGTACTTC.

This clone appeared a single time. This rearrangement joins TRBV7-9 to TRBJ2-7; D might be TRBD1 (6 bases). The V gene lost 10 bases and the J gene lost 7 bases, with 17 bases spanning the gap. The germline gives CDR1 SEHNR, CDR2 FQNEAQ (reference sequence). This CDR3 spans 12 amino acids. CDR3 coding DNA: TGTGCCATACAATCGGGGCAGGGGGAGCAGTACTTC. This gives the protein CAIQSGQGEQYF.

The genes are TRBV6-1 and TRBJ2-7; the match to TRBD1 covers 7 bases. The trim removed 0 bases at V and 0 bases at J, leaving 2 bases unmatched. CDR1 is MNHNS and CDR2 is SASEGT in the germline V gene. CDR3 length: 15 residues. CDR3: CASSEAGDSSYEQYF. The CDR3 bases are TGTGCCAGCAGTGAAGCGGGGGACAGCTCCTACGAGCAGTACTTC.

The V call is TRBV7-6, the J call TRBJ2-5; TRBD2 matches at 9 bases. Germline values: CDR1 SGHVS, CDR2 FNYEAQ. After removal of 0 bases from V and 5 bases from J, the junction contained 10 bases not matched to a gene. The CDR3 length is 17 residues. The CDR3 here is CASSLARREGLGETQYF. The CDR3 DNA reads TGTGCCAGCAGCTTAGCGCGGCGGGAGGGCCTCGGGGAGACCCAGTACTTC.

This clone came up once. This chain links TRBV5-6 with TRBJ2-1, with 8 positions matching TRBD1. The J segment lost 0 bases and the V segment lost 4 bases, leaving 3 bases of the junction unmatched. CDR1 is SGHDT, CDR2 YYEEEE, per germline. This CDR3 contains 15 residues. The CDR3 bases are TGTGCCAGCAGCGAGACAGGGGCCTCCTACAATGAGCAGTTCTTC. Protein sequence: CASSETGASYNEQFF. The variable domain in full, with the rest retrieved from reference TRBV5-6 and TRBJ2-1, is DAGVTQSPTHLIKTRGQQVTLRCSPKSGHDTVSWYQQALGQGPQFIFQYYEEEERQRGNFPDRFSGHQFPNYSSELNVNALLLGDSALYLCASSETGASYNEQFFGPGTRLTVL.

The V gene is TRBV6-1, the J gene TRBJ2-1, with D perhaps TRBD1 (5 bases). The CDR3 runs 16 residues. Germline CDR1 and CDR2: MNHNS and SASEGT. Trimming removed 1 base from V and 2 bases from J, with 12 bases in between. The CDR3: CASSEEGYGAYNEQFF. CDR3 coding DNA: TGTGCCAGCAGTGAAGAGGGGTACGGTGCCTACAATGAGCAGTTCTTC.

The V gene is TRBV6-1, the J gene TRBJ2-6, with TRBD2 matching over 8 bases. The length of the CDR3 is 19 residues. Germline V CDR1 and CDR2: MNHNS, SASEGT. Trimming at V came to 1 base and at J to 4 bases, leaving 12 bases not matched to a gene. The CDR3 is CASSEVGAAGASGANVLTF. The CDR3 nucleotides are TGTGCCAGCAGTGAAGTGGGAGCAGCGGGAGCATCCGGGGCCAACGTCCTGACTTTC.

The genes are TRBV7-3 and TRBJ2-3; D call uncertain. The CDR3 covers 13 residues. The V and J ends lost 3 bases and 5 bases respectively, with 9 bases between them. Germline lookup yields CDR1 SGHTA and CDR2 FQGTGA. CDR3 region: CASSFQAQDTQYF. The CDR3 nucleotides are TGTGCCAGCAGCTTCCAGGCCCAAGATACGCAGTATTTT.

The J gene is TRBJ1-2, the V gene TRBV28; D is undetermined. This CDR3 region has 13 residues. CDR1 and CDR2 (germline): MDHEN, SYDVKM. Trimming pared 2 bases from V and 8 bases from J, leaving 12 bases between. The CDR3 region is CASSLNGARGYTF. The CDR3 bases are TGTGCCAGCAGTTTAAACGGAGCGAGGGGCTACACCTTC.

This clone was detected once. The chain uses TRBV5-6 and TRBJ2-1, with 8 nucleotides matching TRBD2. The CDR3 is 16 residues long. The V gene end was trimmed by 4 bases and the J gene end by 4 bases; junction bases not matched to a gene: 10. Germline V lookup: CDR1 SGHDT, CDR2 YYEEEE. The CDR3 loop is CASSSIAGLQYNEQFF. The CDR3 nucleotides are TGTGCCAGCAGCAGTATAGCGGGACTCCAATACAATGAGCAGTTCTTC.

The chain joins TRBV10-3 to TRBJ2-3; D might be TRBD2 (5 bases). The germline V gene encodes CDR1 ENHRY and CDR2 SYGVKD. Trimming stripped 11 bases from V and 2 bases from J, with 20 bases between. The CDR3 is 15 amino acids. The CDR3 DNA is TGTGCCTCGTCTGAGCGGCTAGCCGACACAGATACGCAGTATTTT. Its translation is CASSERLADTDTQYF.

The V gene is TRBV19, the J gene TRBJ2-3, with TRBD1 as a possible D gene (5 bases). V shed 6 bases and J shed 6 bases, with 7 bases lying between them. Per germline, CDR1 LNHDA and CDR2 SQIVND (reference sequence). The CDR3 is 11 amino acids. CDR3 sequence: CASSAGDTQYF. CDR3 DNA: TGTGCCAGTAGCGCAGGGGATACGCAGTATTTT.

The chain couples TRBV4-1 to TRBJ2-7; 9 bases line up with TRBD2. Looked up from germline, CDR1 is MGHRA and CDR2 is YSYEKL. With V trimmed by 4 bases and J by 5 bases, 15 bases remained unmatched. This CDR3 spans 17 amino acids. The CDR3 protein is CASSPSERGVRRHEQYF. The CDR3 coding sequence is TGCGCCAGCAGCCCCTCAGAGCGGGGGGTACGGAGGCACGAGCAGTACTTC.

V is TRBV7-2 and J is TRBJ2-3, with 8 bases identical to TRBD2. The CDR3 covers 16 residues. With V trimmed by 3 bases and J by 6 bases, 11 bases remained unmatched. CDR1 and CDR2 (germline): SGHTA, FQGNSA. The CDR3 reads CASSLAGTRGVDTQYF. The CDR3 bases are TGTGCCAGCAGCTTGGCCGGGACTAGGGGGGTGGATACGCAGTATTTT.

The CDR3 loop reads CASSYSRFFPDYGYTF. For the CDR3, the DNA is TGTGCCAGCAGTTACTCGAGATTTTTCCCGGACTATGGCTACACCTTC. This rearrangement joins TRBV6-5 to TRBJ1-2; D not resolved. Germline V gene data show CDR1 as MNHEY and CDR2 as SVGAGI. This CDR3 contains 16 residues. V was pared by 0 bases and J by 3 bases, with 14 bases between.

The chain carries TRBV30 and TRBJ1-2; D not certain. V lost 3 bases and J 3 bases, leaving 8 bases between the germline ends. The germline gives CDR1 GTSNPN, CDR2 SVGIG (reference sequence). The CDR3 contains 12 residues. The CDR3 DNA reads as TGTGCCTGGAGCCAGGTAGACTATGGCTACACCTTC. Encoded protein: CAWSQVDYGYTF.

The chain combines TRBV6-1 with TRBJ2-7; 7 positions agree with TRBD1. The junction had 11 bases not matched to a gene; V was cut back by 11 bases and J by 4 bases. The CDR3 consists of 13 residues. Germline values: CDR1 MNHNS, CDR2 SASEGT. DNA for the CDR3: TGTGCCGCCAGGAACAGGGGCGCGTACGAGCAGTACTTC. Protein product: CAARNRGAYEQYF.

The V and J genes are TRBV5-6 and TRBJ2-5; 8 bases are shared with TRBD1. CDR1 is SGHDT, CDR2 YYEEEE, per germline. The V segment lost 2 bases and the J segment 5 bases; nucleotides outside the gene matches: 14. This CDR3 has 17 amino acids. In DNA form, the CDR3 reads TGTGCCAGCAGCTTCGCCGGGGACAGGTTCCTTCTGGAGACCCAGTACTTC. Amino acid sequence: CASSFAGDRFLLETQYF.

This clone was seen only once. CDR3 amino acids: CASRPDMRNTEAFF. As DNA, the CDR3 is TGTGCCAGCAGACCAGACATGAGGAACACTGAAGCTTTCTTT. The gene calls are TRBV6-6 and TRBJ1-1; no clear D. V dropped 6 bases and J dropped 1 base, with 12 bases sitting between them. Per the germline V gene, CDR1 is MNHNY and CDR2 is SVGAGI (reference sequence). The length of the CDR3 is 14 residues.

V and J are TRBV7-9 and TRBJ2-2; D perhaps matches TRBD1 (5 bases). Trimming cost V 6 bases and J 4 bases, with 21 bases left between them. This CDR3 has 17 amino acids. Per the germline V gene, CDR1 is SEHNR and CDR2 is FQNEAQ (reference sequence). CDR3 bases: TGTGCCAGCAGTCATCCCCCCAGGGCCGCAGGCACCGGGGAGCTGTTTTTT. It yields the protein CASSHPPRAAGTGELFF.

V is TRBV7-9 and J is TRBJ2-7, with 10 bases that match TRBD1. V was clipped by 5 bases and J by 5 bases; unmatched bases: 3. This CDR3 is built from 13 residues. Germline values: CDR1 SEHNR, CDR2 FQNEAQ (reference sequence). This CDR3 is CASSRGTGDEQYF. For the CDR3, the DNA is TGTGCCAGCAGCCGAGGGACAGGGGACGAGCAGTACTTC.

This clone has just one count. The chain employs TRBV30 and TRBJ1-4; unclear D gene. This CDR3 comprises 12 residues. CDR1 and CDR2 from the germline V gene are GTSNPN and SVGIG (reference sequence). V gave up 5 bases and J gave up 5 bases, with 9 bases separating them. The CDR3 here is CAWRNGNEKLFF. As DNA, the CDR3 is TGTGCCTGGCGGAACGGGAATGAAAAACTGTTTTTT.

This chain joins TRBV28 and TRBJ2-1; D perhaps matches TRBD1 (6 bases). CDR3 length equals 14 residues. The germline V gene encodes CDR1 MDHEN and CDR2 SYDVKM. Trimming took off 5 bases at V and 2 bases at J, with 10 bases between the two ends. The chain's CDR3 is CASSRGQTYNEQFF. Written as DNA, the CDR3 is TGTGCCAGCAGTCGTGGACAGACCTACAATGAGCAGTTCTTC.

This clone was detected only once. The V call is TRBV9, the J call TRBJ2-3; D remains unclear. The V end was cut by 3 bases, the J end by 5 bases, with 7 bases between. Germline V CDR1 and CDR2: SGDLS, YYNGEE. The CDR3 spans 12 residues. The CDR3: CASSASVDTQYF. CDR3 nucleotides: TGTGCCAGCAGCGCCTCTGTAGATACGCAGTATTTT.

The CDR3 coding sequence is TGTGCCAGCAGCTGGGGGGGGGACGGAGACATTCAGTACTTC. Its protein product is CASSWGGDGDIQYF. V gene TRBV7-9 combines with J gene TRBJ2-4; TRBD2 agrees at 7 bases. The germline gives CDR1 SEHNR, CDR2 FQNEAQ (reference sequence). The CDR3 contains 14 residues. Unmatched junction bases numbered 8, after V lost 4 bases and J lost 8 bases.

The genes are TRBV29-1 and TRBJ2-7, with 7 bases lining up with TRBD1. Germline V gene sequence: CDR1 SQVTM, CDR2 ANQGSEA. V dropped 7 bases and J dropped 2; count of bases not matched to a gene: 5. This CDR3 is 12 amino acids long. For the CDR3, the DNA is TGCAGCGCCCTCCAGGGGGCCTACGAGCAGTACTTC. Amino acids: CSALQGAYEQYF.

The rearrangement joins TRBV5-1 to TRBJ2-1; 7 bases are a match to TRBD2. The CDR3 is 15 amino acids. Germline V CDR1 and CDR2: SGHRS, YFSETQ. Trimming removed 0 bases from V and 7 bases from J; junction bases left unmatched: 7. DNA for the CDR3: TGCGCCAGCAGCTTGGCCGCGGGAGTTAGGAATGAGCAGTTCTTC. Protein product: CASSLAAGVRNEQFF.

Only one count was recorded for this clone. The rearrangement uses TRBV30 and TRBJ2-7, with 9 bases that match TRBD1. V gave up 3 bases and J gave up 6 bases; unmatched junction bases: 9. Germline values: CDR1 GTSNPN, CDR2 SVGIG (reference sequence). This CDR3 has 14 amino acids. The CDR3 sequence: CAWRSSGTGSEQYF. The CDR3 coding sequence is TGTGCCTGGAGATCCTCCGGGACAGGGTCCGAGCAGTACTTC.

This clone was seen just once. This sequence joins TRBV30 and TRBJ1-5, with 7 bases matching TRBD1. In germline, CDR1 is GTSNPN, CDR2 SVGIG (reference sequence). The trim removed 1 base at V and 9 bases at J, leaving 9 bases unmatched. This CDR3 is 14 amino acids long. DNA of the CDR3: TGTGCCTGGAGTGCTAGAGGGGGCGACGGGCCCCAGCATTTT. This encodes CAWSARGGDGPQHF. Full variable domain (rest looked up from reference TRBV30 and TRBJ1-5): SQTIHQWPATLVQPVGSPLSLECTVEGTSNPNLYWYRQAAGRGLQLLFYSVGIGQISSEVPQNLSASRPQDRQFILSSKKLLLSDSGFYLCAWSARGGDGPQHFGDGTRLSIL.

This chain links TRBV5-1 with TRBJ2-7; 7 positions match TRBD2. Germline V gene data show CDR1 as SGHRS and CDR2 as YFSETQ. V shed 0 bases and J 9 bases; nucleotides not matched to a gene: 6. The CDR3 contains 13 residues. The CDR3 here is CASSLERGRAQYF. In nucleotides, the CDR3 is TGCGCCAGCAGCTTGGAGCGGGGAAGGGCGCAGTACTTC.

This chain links TRBV10-3 with TRBJ1-5; D might be TRBD1 (5 bases). This CDR3 region has 13 residues. Germline V gives CDR1 ENHRY, CDR2 SYGVKD. Trimming cost V 10 bases and J 3 bases, with 13 bases left between them. The CDR3 DNA reads TGTGCCACTCAGGGATGGGACAATCAGCCCCAGCATTTT. This translates into CATQGWDNQPQHF.

The gene calls are TRBV19 and TRBJ1-2, with 8 positions matching TRBD1. Germline assignment: CDR1 LNHDA and CDR2 SQIVND (reference sequence). The length of the CDR3 is 15 residues. V gave up 7 bases and J gave up 4 bases; unmatched junction bases: 11. The CDR3 nucleotides are TGTGCCAGTATCCCTCGGCAGGGGGCGATCTATGGCTACACCTTC. Its protein product is CASIPRQGAIYGYTF.